This T cell receptor (beta chain) derives from a study of control samples from healthy donors and cancer patients. This CDR3 contains 15 residues. CDR1 SQVTM and CDR2 ANQGSEA come from the germline V gene. V shed 2 bases, J shed 8 bases, and the junction held 9 bases outside the gene matches. Clones were sequenced by immunoSEQ multiplex PCR, and TCRdb holds only the in-frame ones, with some missing. The data hold 98,000 or so clones, with approximately 81% observed a single time. This TCR was sampled from a woman between 25 and 40 years old in good health. V is TRBV29-1 and J is TRBJ2-1; 10 bases map to TRBD2. Sample: blood. Written as DNA, the CDR3 is TGCAGCGTTGAATCGTTCCAGCGGGGGGGCGATGAGCAGTTCTTC. Translated, it gives CSVESFQRGGDEQFF.